Below are 12 T cell receptor beta chains sequenced from a single sample in a study of CD8 T cells in ankylosing spondylitis. The antigens for these receptors are not known. Study findings and constraints: What appeared characteristic of ankylosing spondylitis blood was a TCR beta motif of seven to nine highly homologous variants.

TCRdb fed the 5' RACE reads into MiXCR, producing one record per CDR3 protein. In the table there are some 130,000 distinct CDR3 sequences, 17% of which are singletons. The specimen was blood, either unsorted or a sorted T cell fraction (not recorded which). These receptors were taken from a male donor with ankylosing spondylitis.

This clonotype was seen more than once but under ten times. Written as DNA, the CDR3 is TGTGCCACCAGTGAAGGGACAGCAATTGACTACACCTTC. Translating it yields CATSEGTAIDYTF. This chain links TRBV24-1 with TRBJ1-2, with 7 positions matching TRBD1. The V and J ends lost 4 bases and 10 bases, in that order; junction bases with no gene match: 8. Germline-derived CDR1 and CDR2 are KGHDR and SFDVKD. This CDR3 contains 13 residues.

This clonotype appeared many times. The chain has TRBV6-5 and TRBJ2-1; D ambiguous. Deletions cut 2 bases from V and 6 bases from J, with 14 bases between. This CDR3 is built from 15 residues. The germline V gene has CDR1 MNHEY and CDR2 SVGAGI. CDR3 sequence (DNA): TGTGCCAGCAGTTACCGGCGAGTTAAAACCAATGAGCAGTTCTTC. Translated, it gives CASSYRRVKTNEQFF.

This clonotype was counted many times. The rearrangement uses TRBV29-1 and TRBJ2-1, with TRBD2 identical over 7 bases. CDR1 and CDR2 from the germline V gene are SQVTM and ANQGSEA. There are 14 residues in the CDR3. V was clipped by 6 bases and J by 0 bases; unmatched bases: 5. Written as DNA, the CDR3 is TGCAGCGTATCTAGCGGAAGCTCCTACAATGAGCAGTTCTTC. Translated, it gives CSVSSGSSYNEQFF.

This clonotype turned up a few times. The J gene is TRBJ2-7, the V gene TRBV28, with unresolved D. From germline, CDR1 is MDHEN and CDR2 SYDVKM. The CDR3 is 12 amino acids. V lost 4 bases to trimming and J lost 4 bases, with 8 bases between them. The CDR3 protein is CASSSPWYEQYF. The CDR3 coding sequence is TGTGCCAGCAGTTCACCGTGGTACGAGCAGTACTTC.

The chain employs TRBV12-3 or TRBV12-4 and TRBJ1-2; no clear D gene. The V end was cut by 4 bases, the J end by 4 bases, with 10 bases between. CDR3 size: 13 residues. The CDR3 sequence is CASSSPRSYGYTF. The CDR3 region has the DNA TGTGCCAGCAGTTCTCCTCGAAGCTATGGCTACACCTTC.

This clonotype turned up a few times. The genes are TRBV7-9 and TRBJ2-4; D is possibly TRBD1 (6 bases). Per the germline V gene, CDR1 is SEHNR and CDR2 is FQNEAQ (reference sequence). Trimming took off 5 bases at V and 0 bases at J, with 14 bases between the two ends. The CDR3 consists of 16 residues. The CDR3, as DNA: TGTGCCAGCAGCCCCGGACAGTTTCTAGCCAAAAACATTCAGTACTTC. Its protein product is CASSPGQFLAKNIQYF.

V and J are TRBV6-5 and TRBJ1-1; D is undetermined. The V end lost 0 bases, the J end lost 4 bases, and 15 bases lay between the germline ends. Per the germline V gene, CDR1 is MNHEY and CDR2 is SVGAGI. There are 16 residues in the CDR3. CDR3 nucleotide sequence: TGTGCCAGCAGTTACTCCCCCCGGCCCTTGAGCACTGAAGCTTTCTTT. This codes for CASSYSPRPLSTEAFF.

The table lists this clonotype with a few counts. This chain links TRBV12-3 or TRBV12-4 with TRBJ1-2; maybe TRBD1 (6 bases). Trimming took off 3 bases at V and 4 bases at J, with 9 bases between the two ends. This CDR3 region has 13 residues. CDR3 coding DNA: TGTGCCAGCAGTTTCGACAGGCCCTATGGCTACACCTTC. This sequence encodes CASSFDRPYGYTF.

This rearrangement joins TRBV27 to TRBJ2-7, with 7 bases identical to TRBD2. V was clipped by 3 bases and J by 1 base; unmatched bases: 6. CDR3 size: 15 residues. In germline, CDR1 is MNHEY, CDR2 SMNVEV (reference sequence). CDR3 sequence: CASSLAGEGSYEQYF. CDR3 nucleotides: TGTGCCAGCAGTTTGGCGGGAGAGGGGTCCTACGAGCAGTACTTC.

The CDR3 DNA reads TGTGCCAGCGGACACGAGCAGTACTTC. Protein sequence: CASGHEQYF. The gene calls are TRBV2 and TRBJ2-7; D is unresolved. Germline CDR1 reads SNHLY; CDR2 reads FYNNEI. Trimming removed 8 bases at V and 5 bases at J, with 4 bases between. The length of the CDR3 is 9 residues.

This clonotype was seen more than once but under ten times. The chain uses TRBV20-1 and TRBJ2-7, with a tentative D call TRBD2 (6 bases). V lost 0 bases to trimming and J lost 5 bases, with 14 bases between them. The CDR3 length is 14 residues. Germline V CDR1 and CDR2: DFQATT, SNEGSKA (reference sequence). CDR3 protein: CSARDMEGGNEQYF. The CDR3 DNA follows: TGCAGTGCTAGAGATATGGAGGGCGGAAACGAGCAGTACTTC.

The genes are TRBV4-1 and TRBJ2-1, with 8 bases aligning to TRBD2. Germline V lookup: CDR1 MGHRA, CDR2 YSYEKL. CDR3 length: 15 residues. The J segment lost 5 bases and the V segment lost 6 bases, leaving 9 bases of the junction unmatched. CDR3 bases: TGCGCCAGCAGTCCGTATCTAGCGGGTCACAATGAGCAGTTCTTC. Protein: CASSPYLAGHNEQFF.